Following are 30 T cell receptor beta chains from one sample sequenced in a study of blood T cells in healthy people across ages. A sample-barcoded 5' primer and a J-beta primer mix were used in a second PCR of about 6 to 12 cycles. TCRdb reanalysed the 5' RACE reads using MiXCR and keeps one entry per CDR3 protein. The sample includes roughly 2 million distinct CDR3 sequences, about 50% of them seen just once. The sequencing sample was made of blood. These receptors were taken from a middle-aged woman in good health.

CDR3 coding DNA: TGTGCCAGCGGCAGTTTGACTAGTAGGAACATTCAGTACTTC. Translated: CASGSLTSRNIQYF. The chain joins TRBV2 to TRBJ2-4, with TRBD2 as a possible D gene (6 bases). This CDR3 contains 14 residues. Per the germline V gene, CDR1 is SNHLY and CDR2 is FYNNEI. The V and J ends lost 8 bases and 7 bases respectively, with 18 bases between them.

This clonotype occurred a few times. The rearrangement links TRBV2 to TRBJ2-1; a weak D match, TRBD1 (6 bases). Trimming took off 6 bases at V and 5 bases at J, with 11 bases between the two ends. Germline CDR1 and CDR2: SNHLY and FYNNEI. There are 13 residues in the CDR3. The CDR3 region has the DNA TGTGCCAGCAGAGGGCGGACAGACAATGAGCAGTTCTTC. As protein: CASRGRTDNEQFF.

A remark on this clonotype: Relative to the germline gene, one junction end is altered; a read error may explain this. This sequence joins TRBV4-3 and TRBJ2-6; D possibly uses TRBD1 or TRBD2 (5 bases each). The CDR3 runs 14 residues. In germline, CDR1 is LGHNA, CDR2 YSLEER. CDR3 coding DNA: TGCGCCAGCAGCCATCGATCCGGGGCCAACGTCCTGATTTTC. Amino acid sequence: CASSHRSGANVLIF.

The table lists this clonotype with a few counts. V gene TRBV5-1 combines with J gene TRBJ2-6; the D gene is possibly TRBD1 (6 bases). The CDR3 is 17 amino acids. Between the trimmed V and J ends, which lost 3 bases and 0 bases, there was a span of 13 bases. Germline V gives CDR1 SGHRS, CDR2 YFSETQ. Written as DNA, the CDR3 is TGCGCCAGCAGCTGGGACACTGCTTCCTCTGGGGCCAACGTCCTGACTTTC. It specifies CASSWDTASSGANVLTF. Drawing the rest from reference TRBV5-1 and TRBJ2-6, the complete variable domain is KAGVTQTPRYLIKTRGQQVTLSCSPISGHRSVSWYQQTPGQGLQFLFEYFSETQRNKGNFPGRFSGRQFSNSRSEMNVSTLELGDSALYLCASSWDTASSGANVLTFGAGSRLTVL.

This chain's CDR3 is CASSFLGTAPFEQYF. The CDR3 bases are TGTGCCAGCAGTTTTTTAGGGACAGCACCTTTCGAGCAGTACTTC. This chain links TRBV28 with TRBJ2-7, with TRBD1 matching 7 bases. The CDR3 has 15 amino acids. The V and J ends lost 3 bases and 6 bases, in that order; junction bases with no gene match: 11. Germline V gene data show CDR1 as MDHEN and CDR2 as SYDVKM.

This clonotype was counted a few times. V is TRBV4-1 and J is TRBJ2-7; no clear D. CDR1 MGHRA and CDR2 YSYEKL come from the germline V gene. The CDR3 totals 14 residues. The ends were cut back, 4 bases at V and 0 bases at J, with 10 bases in the middle. In DNA, the CDR3 is TGCGCCAGCAGCCCAGATCATGGCTCCTACGAGCAGTACTTC. The encoded protein is CASSPDHGSYEQYF.

The CDR3 DNA reads TGTGCCAGCAGTTACTCGAGTACGGGCAGGCGTCGGGAGACCCAGTACTTC. This sequence encodes CASSYSSTGRRRETQYF. This rearrangement joins TRBV6-6 to TRBJ2-5; D gene ambiguous. Germline CDR1 reads MNHNY; CDR2 reads SVGAGI (reference sequence). The CDR3 is 17 amino acids. With 0 bases removed from V and 5 bases from J, the gap between germline ends came to 19 bases.

This clonotype has only a few counts. The chain employs TRBV4-3 and TRBJ1-2; no clear D. From germline, CDR1 is LGHNA and CDR2 YSLEER. The CDR3 has 14 amino acids. Trimming left V 3 bases short and J 4 bases short, with 12 bases between. The DNA for the CDR3 is TGCGCCAGCAGCCAGGATCGGGGTGTCTATGGCTACACCTTC. The encoded protein is CASSQDRGVYGYTF.

This clonotype occurred once. This chain links TRBV21-1 with TRBJ1-2. TRBV21-1 counts as a pseudogene. This CDR3 has 15 amino acids. CDR3 DNA: TGTGCCAGCGAAAAATTTACTAGGCGAAAGGAGGGCTACACCTTC. Translated: CASEKFTRRKEGYTF.

This chain uses TRBV12-3 or TRBV12-4 with TRBJ1-2, with D unresolved. CDR3 size: 14 residues. V lost 4 bases and J lost 7, with 16 bases in between. CDR3 sequence reads: CASSSANPTTGYTF. The CDR3 DNA reads as TGTGCCAGCAGTTCAGCTAATCCAACGACTGGCTACACCTTC.

This chain connects TRBV5-6 to TRBJ1-2; no definite D call. CDR1 and CDR2 (germline): SGHDT, YYEEEE. The length of the CDR3 is 11 residues. V lost 3 bases and J lost 6, with 6 bases in between. CDR3: CASSWDHGYTF. In DNA form, the CDR3 reads TGTGCCAGCAGCTGGGATCATGGCTACACCTTC.

The chain joins TRBV20-1 to TRBJ2-1, with D possibly being TRBD2 (5 bases). The CDR3 has 12 residues. Germline V CDR1 and CDR2: DFQATT, SNEGSKA (reference sequence). V lost 5 bases, J lost 7 bases, and 12 bases lay in between. The CDR3 sequence: CSAPRSGNEQFF. CDR3 in DNA: TGCAGTGCTCCGAGGTCGGGGAATGAGCAGTTCTTC.

This clonotype has a handful of counts. CDR3 sequence: CASSVTPGGQETQYF. CDR3 in DNA: TGTGCCAGCAGCGTTACCCCAGGGGGCCAAGAGACCCAGTACTTC. V gene TRBV9 combines with J gene TRBJ2-5; 7 positions agree with TRBD1. Trimming at V came to 2 bases and at J to 1 base, leaving 5 bases not matched to a gene. The CDR3 has 15 residues. CDR1 is SGDLS and CDR2 is YYNGEE in the germline V gene. The variable domain in full, completed from reference TRBV9 and TRBJ2-5, reads DSGVTQTPKHLITATGQRVTLRCSPRSGDLSVYWYQQSLDQGLQFLIQYYNGEERAKGNILERFSAQQFPDLHSELNLSSLELGDSALYFCASSVTPGGQETQYFGPGTRLLVL.

Only a few counts were recorded for this clonotype. The chain employs TRBV12-3 or TRBV12-4 and TRBJ2-7; D not resolved. The CDR3 totals 15 residues. V was shortened by 2 bases and J by 3 bases, with 14 bases between the two germline ends. CDR3 amino acids: CASSLIAEYDYEQYF. As DNA, the CDR3 is TGTGCCAGCAGTTTAATCGCAGAATACGACTACGAGCAGTACTTC.

The chain combines TRBV11-2 with TRBJ2-1, with D tentatively TRBD1 or TRBD2 (5 bases each). Germline V gives CDR1 SGHAT, CDR2 FQNNGV. V lost 2 bases and J lost 0, with 11 bases in between. The CDR3 has 16 amino acids. The CDR3 nucleotides read TGTGCCAGCAGCTTAAGGGACCCGAGCTCCTACAATGAGCAGTTCTTC. Protein: CASSLRDPSSYNEQFF.

There are a few counts of this clonotype. V and J are TRBV20-1 and TRBJ2-1; no definite D call. The germline V gene encodes CDR1 DFQATT and CDR2 SNEGSKA (reference sequence). The V end was cut by 1 base, the J end by 6 bases, with 22 bases between. The CDR3 extends over 17 amino acids. CDR3: CSARGLKDRVPGNEQFF. DNA for the CDR3: TGCAGTGCTAGAGGATTGAAGGATAGAGTCCCCGGCAATGAGCAGTTCTTC.

The chain combines TRBV6-5 with TRBJ2-7; the D is unclear. The V gene lost 6 bases and the J gene lost 3 bases, with 15 bases spanning the gap. The CDR3 loop spans 14 amino acids. The germline gives CDR1 MNHEY, CDR2 SVGAGI. As DNA, the CDR3 is TGTGCCAGCAGAGACCAATTTGCAAACTACGAGCAGTACTTC. Its translation: CASRDQFANYEQYF.

The chain joins TRBV13 to TRBJ2-3; 11 nucleotides align to TRBD2. The CDR3 sequence is 17 residues long. The trim removed 2 bases at V and 1 base at J, leaving 5 bases unmatched. Germline V gives CDR1 PRHDT, CDR2 FYEKMQ (reference sequence). The chain's CDR3 is CASSLMGLAAGTDTQYF. The CDR3 DNA follows: TGTGCCAGCAGCTTAATGGGACTAGCGGCGGGCACAGATACGCAGTATTTT.

This clonotype has a single count. The chain uses TRBV21-1 and TRBJ2-7; the D call in the table, TRBD1, was not verified against the DNA. TRBV21-1 is noted as a pseudogene. The CDR3 is made up of 14 amino acids. CDR3 bases: TGTGCCAGCAGCGGACAGGGTCTTAGGTACGAGCAGTACTTC. This gives the protein CASSGQGLRYEQYF.

The rearrangement joins TRBV12-3 or TRBV12-4 to TRBJ1-6; D not certain. V shed 7 bases and J shed 6 bases, with 19 bases lying between them. The CDR3 length is 16 residues. The CDR3 here is CASTLRRAGANSPLHF. CDR3 DNA: TGTGCCAGCACCCTCAGGAGGGCAGGAGCTAATTCACCCCTCCACTTT.

The chain links TRBV29-1 to TRBJ1-2; D not certain. Germline lookup yields CDR1 SQVTM and CDR2 ANQGSEA. V was pared by 0 bases and J by 2 bases, with 10 bases between. This CDR3 spans 14 amino acids. The CDR3 nucleotides read TGCAGCGTTGAAGAACCGAGAGCAAACTATGGCTACACCTTC. The encoded protein is CSVEEPRANYGYTF.

This chain connects TRBV5-5 to TRBJ2-3, with a possible D match to TRBD2 (5 bases). Germline V gene sequence: CDR1 SGHKS, CDR2 YYEKEE (reference sequence). CDR3 length: 14 amino acids. V was trimmed by 7 bases and J by 0 bases, leaving 12 bases between them. CDR3: CASEGSSSTDTQYF. CDR3 coding DNA: TGTGCCAGCGAGGGTTCCTCTAGCACAGATACGCAGTATTTT.

The CDR3 loop is CASSSPSGSTYNEQFF. CDR3 coding DNA: TGTGCCAGCAGTTCCCCAAGCGGGAGTACCTACAATGAGCAGTTCTTC. The chain recombines TRBV27 with TRBJ2-1, with 8 bases matching TRBD2. V shed 4 bases and J 2 bases; nucleotides not matched to a gene: 7. Germline V lookup: CDR1 MNHEY, CDR2 SMNVEV (reference sequence). CDR3 length equals 16 residues.

The rearrangement joins TRBV27 to TRBJ1-6; D not resolved. CDR1 is MNHEY, CDR2 SMNVEV, per germline (reference sequence). This CDR3 contains 12 residues. Deletions cut 4 bases from V and 7 bases from J, with 5 bases between. The CDR3 nucleotides are TGTGCCAGCAGTTACCAGAATTCACCCCTCCACTTT. It encodes CASSYQNSPLHF.

The V and J genes are TRBV6-2 or TRBV6-3 and TRBJ1-1; tentatively, D is TRBD1 (6 bases). The CDR3 consists of 13 residues. The V gene lost 10 bases and the J gene lost 9 bases, with 21 bases spanning the gap. CDR1 is MNHEY and CDR2 is SVGEGT in the germline V gene. The CDR3 bases are TGTGCCACCGAGGACAGACTGACACGTAAAGCTTTCTTT. Protein: CATEDRLTRKAFF.

The gene calls are TRBV28 and TRBJ2-7; the match to TRBD2 covers 10 bases. The DNA end is more similar to TRBJ2-5, so the J call may be wrong. CDR3 length: 18 amino acids. Germline V gene lookup returns CDR1 MDHEN and CDR2 SYDVKM. The CDR3 region is CASSYPTGTSAFAETQYF. The CDR3, as DNA: TGTGCCAGCAGTTATCCAACCGGGACTAGCGCATTCGCGGAGACCCAGTACTTC.

This chain joins TRBV9 and TRBJ2-7, with D tentatively TRBD2 (6 bases). The J call may be in error: the DNA end matches TRBJ2-5 better. CDR1 SGDLS and CDR2 YYNGEE come from the germline V gene. The CDR3 consists of 15 residues. The CDR3 nucleotides are TGTGCCAGCAGCGCCCCTATGGCGGGGAGGGAGACCCAGTACTTC. This sequence encodes CASSAPMAGRETQYF.

This sequence joins TRBV6-6 and TRBJ2-5; 11 nucleotides line up with TRBD1. The germline gives CDR1 MNHNY, CDR2 SVGAGI (reference sequence). With 3 bases clipped from V and 5 bases from J, the junction kept 11 bases outside the gene matches. The CDR3 extends over 17 amino acids. The CDR3 region has the DNA TGTGCCAGCAGTTATCCGGCCGGGACAGGGGGTTTCGAGACCCAGTACTTC. Amino acids: CASSYPAGTGGFETQYF.

The chain recombines TRBV29-1 with TRBJ2-7, with 7 bases identical to TRBD1. Per germline, CDR1 SQVTM and CDR2 ANQGSEA. J gave up 6 bases and V 6 bases, and 8 bases lay outside the gene matches. This CDR3 is built from 12 residues. CDR3 in DNA: TGCAGCGTGGGGACAGTCAGCGGCGAGCAGTACTTC. Protein product: CSVGTVSGEQYF.

This chain links TRBV5-1 with TRBJ2-7; the D gene could be TRBD1 or TRBD2 (5 bases each). The V end lost 6 bases, the J end lost 5 bases, and 15 bases lay between the germline ends. The CDR3 totals 13 residues. CDR1 and CDR2 from the germline V gene are SGHRS and YFSETQ. The chain's CDR3 is CASNRDGSHEQYF. The CDR3 coding sequence is TGCGCCAGCAACCGGGACGGTTCCCACGAGCAGTACTTC.